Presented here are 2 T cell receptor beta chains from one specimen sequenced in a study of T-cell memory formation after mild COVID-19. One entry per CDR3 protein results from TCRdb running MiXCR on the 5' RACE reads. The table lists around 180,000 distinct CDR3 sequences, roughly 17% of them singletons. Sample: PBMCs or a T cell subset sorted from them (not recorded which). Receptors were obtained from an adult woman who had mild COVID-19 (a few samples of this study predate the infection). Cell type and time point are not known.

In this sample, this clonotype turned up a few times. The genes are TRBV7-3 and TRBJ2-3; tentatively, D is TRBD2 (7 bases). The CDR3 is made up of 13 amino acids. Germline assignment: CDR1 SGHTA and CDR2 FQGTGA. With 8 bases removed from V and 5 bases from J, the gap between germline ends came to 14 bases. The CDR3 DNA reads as TGTGCCAGCGGTGCGGGGGCTATAGATACGCAGTATTTT. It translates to CASGAGAIDTQYF. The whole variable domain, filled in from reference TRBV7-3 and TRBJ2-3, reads GAGVSQTPSNKVTEKGKYVELRCDPISGHTALYWYRQSLGQGPEFLIYFQGTGAADDSGLPNDRFFAVRPEGSVSTLKIQRTERGDSAVYLCASGAGAIDTQYFGPGTRLTVL.

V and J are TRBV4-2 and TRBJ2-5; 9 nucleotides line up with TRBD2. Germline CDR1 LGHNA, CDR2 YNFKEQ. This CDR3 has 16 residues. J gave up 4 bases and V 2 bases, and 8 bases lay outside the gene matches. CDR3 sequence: CASSQTLAAGGETQYF. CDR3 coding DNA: TGTGCCAGCAGCCAAACCCTAGCAGCGGGGGGAGAGACCCAGTACTTC.